This T cell receptor (beta chain) was obtained from a study of blood T cell repertoires in COVID-19. Living in about 25 US areas, the participants were between roughly 18 and 89 years of age. The sample holds a few counts of this clone. CDR3 length equals 14 residues. Sequencing was performed with immunoSEQ multiplex PCR; in TCRdb, only in-frame clones are kept and a portion is missing. The profile covers some 300,000 clones, with 65% to 90% appearing a single time and about 4% taken by the ten largest. Sequencing input: PBMCs or T cells enriched from blood (not recorded which). This sequence was found in a young man who had recovered from COVID-19. V usage is TRBV21-1 and J usage is TRBJ1-1; TRBD1 is taken as the D call from the table, unchecked against the DNA. TRBV21-1 is tagged as a pseudogene. The CDR3 loop is CASRPKHQGSEAFF. The CDR3 region has the DNA TGTGCCAGCAGACCTAAACATCAGGGTTCGGAAGCTTTCTTT.